The 29 T cell receptor beta chains given below trace back to one sample, sequenced in a study of T cells in Graves' hyperthyroidism and ophthalmopathy. Amplification of TCR beta CDR3 regions was performed using RNA transcripts as template. Initially, a first-round RT-PCR of the TCR CDR3 employed the HTBI primer set. TCRdb re-analysed the multiplex PCR reads in MiXCR, keeping a single row per CDR3 protein. The sample lists about 350,000 distinct CDR3 sequences, around a sixth seen once, with 15% in the top ten. Sequenced material: blood. These receptors were obtained from a woman aged 40-49 years with Graves' ophthalmopathy.

This clonotype was picked up many times. The chain is built from TRBV10-2 and TRBJ1-1, with TRBD1 matching over 8 bases. V was pared by 6 bases and J by 0 bases, with 6 bases of the junction left unmatched. The CDR3 runs 15 residues. Germline values: CDR1 WSHSY, CDR2 SAAADI. The CDR3 sequence: CASRPGGGMNTEAFF. CDR3 bases: TGCGCCAGCAGACCAGGGGGCGGGATGAACACTGAAGCTTTCTTT.

This clonotype has a count of ten or more. This chain uses TRBV28 with TRBJ2-7, with a weak D call TRBD1 (6 bases). Trimming took off 5 bases at V and 5 bases at J, with 16 bases between the two ends. The CDR3 is 14 residues long. Germline V lookup: CDR1 MDHEN, CDR2 SYDVKM. CDR3 coding DNA: TGTGCCAGCAGTCTTGAGGCAGGGGATGACGAGCAGTACTTC. Translating gives CASSLEAGDDEQYF. Combining the CDR3 with reference TRBV28 and TRBJ2-7 gives the whole variable domain DVKVTQSSRYLVKRTGEKVFLECVQDMDHENMFWYRQDPGLGLRLIYFSYDVKMKEKGDIPEGYSVSREKKERFSLILESASTNQTSMYLCASSLEAGDDEQYFGPGTRLTVT.

The chain uses TRBV6-5 and TRBJ1-5; D might be TRBD1 (5 bases). Trimming cost V 0 bases and J 7 bases, with 10 bases left between them. Germline V gene data show CDR1 as MNHEY and CDR2 as SVGAGI. The CDR3 extends over 14 amino acids. The CDR3 sequence: CASSYSQGWQPQHF. CDR3 in DNA: TGTGCCAGCAGTTACTCCCAGGGCTGGCAGCCCCAGCATTTT.

This clonotype was picked up many times. The rearrangement uses TRBV27 and TRBJ2-7; a possible D gene is TRBD1 (5 bases). The CDR3 is made up of 15 amino acids. CDR1 is MNHEY and CDR2 is SMNVEV in the germline V gene (reference sequence). The ends were cut back, 0 bases at V and 3 bases at J, with 12 bases in the middle. The CDR3 DNA follows: TGTGCCAGCAGTTTATCGCTACAGGCGAACTACGAGCAGTACTTC. Its protein is CASSLSLQANYEQYF.

This clonotype was detected many times. The CDR3 loop is CAWSRLNTGELFF. The CDR3 coding sequence is TGTGCCTGGAGTCGACTGAACACCGGGGAGCTGTTTTTT. The chain carries TRBV30 and TRBJ2-2; D gene unclear. Germline-derived CDR1 and CDR2 are GTSNPN and SVGIG (reference sequence). The CDR3 totals 13 residues. Trimming left V 2 bases short and J 1 base short, with 5 bases between.

This clonotype has a count of ten or more. V usage is TRBV6-5 and J usage is TRBJ1-1; D is perhaps TRBD1 (5 bases). V lost 6 bases to trimming and J lost 6 bases, with 14 bases between them. Germline CDR1 and CDR2: MNHEY and SVGAGI. The CDR3 consists of 13 residues. The CDR3 loop is CASSYAREAEAFF. As DNA, the CDR3 is TGTGCCAGCAGCTACGCCAGGGAGGCTGAAGCTTTCTTT.

At least ten counts were recorded for this clonotype. The V and J genes are TRBV10-3 and TRBJ2-5; TRBD2 matches at 9 bases. Germline loops: CDR1 ENHRY, CDR2 SYGVKD. The CDR3 runs to 14 residues. V lost 8 bases to trimming and J lost 2 bases; unmatched junction nucleotides: 6. Here the CDR3 reads CAIHSGRGQETQYF. CDR3 nucleotide sequence: TGTGCCATCCATAGCGGGAGAGGTCAAGAGACCCAGTACTTC.

This clonotype came up many times. The chain uses TRBV28 and TRBJ1-5; 10 nucleotides match TRBD1. There are 14 residues in the CDR3. Germline loops: CDR1 MDHEN, CDR2 SYDVKM. V lost 6 bases and J lost 7; bases outside the gene matches: 6. The CDR3 protein is CASSVDRGAQPQHF. CDR3 sequence (DNA): TGTGCCAGCAGCGTGGACAGGGGGGCCCAGCCCCAGCATTTT.

The chain carries TRBV29-1 and TRBJ2-7; 9 positions agree with TRBD1. This CDR3 region has 17 residues. After removal of 0 bases from V and 0 bases from J, the junction contained 9 bases not matched to a gene. The germline V gene has CDR1 SQVTM and CDR2 ANQGSEA. CDR3 coding DNA: TGCAGCGTTGAAGATTACTCGGGACAGGGATACTCCTACGAGCAGTACTTC. This sequence encodes CSVEDYSGQGYSYEQYF.

This clonotype has a count of ten or more. The V and J genes are TRBV20-1 and TRBJ2-7; tentatively, D is TRBD2 (6 bases). The germline CDR1 and CDR2 sequences are DFQATT and SNEGSKA (reference sequence). The V and J ends lost 6 bases and 4 bases respectively, with 31 bases between them. This CDR3 has 18 amino acids. CDR3 sequence: CSAKQTRSPLGTRYEQYF. The CDR3 DNA follows: TGCAGTGCAAAACAGACTAGAAGCCCATTAGGGACCCGATACGAGCAGTACTTC.

Many counts were recorded for this clonotype. The rearrangement joins TRBV30 to TRBJ2-7; D uncertain. CDR1 and CDR2 (germline): GTSNPN, SVGIG (reference sequence). V lost 0 bases, J lost 7 bases, and 10 bases lay in between. CDR3 length equals 12 residues. The CDR3 region is CAWSVWLGEQYF. The CDR3 DNA follows: TGTGCCTGGAGTGTTTGGTTAGGGGAGCAGTACTTC.

The chain recombines TRBV30 with TRBJ1-6; D gene uncertain. This CDR3 contains 13 residues. Trimming shortened V by 2 bases and J by 5 bases, and 7 bases separated the two germline ends. Germline V gives CDR1 GTSNPN, CDR2 SVGIG (reference sequence). The CDR3 DNA follows: TGTGCCTGGAGTTTAGCTGATAATTCACCCCTCCACTTT. It encodes CAWSLADNSPLHF.

This clonotype was detected only once. The chain links TRBV20-1 to TRBJ2-2; TRBD1 or TRBD2 may be the D gene (5 bases each). The V gene's germline CDR1 is DFQATT and CDR2 SNEGSKA (reference sequence). CDR3 length: 15 residues. V shed 4 bases and J shed 5 bases, with 17 bases lying between them. The CDR3 nucleotides read TGCAGTGCTAAAGGACACACGGGGCGAACCGGGGAGCTGTTTTTT. It specifies CSAKGHTGRTGELFF.

V gene TRBV15 combines with J gene TRBJ2-5, with D perhaps matching TRBD1 (6 bases). CDR3 size: 17 residues. Germline-derived CDR1 and CDR2 are LNHNV and YYDKDF (reference sequence). Trimming cost V 3 bases and J 7 bases, with 24 bases left between them. The CDR3 protein is CATSRQNQGTRFLTQYF. The CDR3 DNA reads as TGTGCCACCAGCAGGCAGAATCAGGGGACGCGTTTTTTGACCCAGTACTTC.

This clonotype was picked up many times. V gene TRBV30 combines with J gene TRBJ2-2; D tentatively reads TRBD1 or TRBD2 (5 bases each). The CDR3 is 13 amino acids. Between the trimmed V and J ends, which lost 8 bases and 4 bases, there was a span of 14 bases. Germline loops: CDR1 GTSNPN, CDR2 SVGIG (reference sequence). The CDR3 region is CARGAGGTGELFF. In nucleotides, the CDR3 is TGTGCCCGAGGGGCCGGCGGCACCGGGGAGCTGTTTTTT.

This clonotype was seen many times. The chain is built from TRBV27 and TRBJ1-2; a possible D gene is TRBD1 (5 bases). This CDR3 region has 15 residues. Trimming stripped 6 bases from V and 3 bases from J, with 17 bases between. Germline V CDR1 and CDR2: MNHEY, SMNVEV (reference sequence). The CDR3 is CASSQRQLVDYGYTF. CDR3 in DNA: TGTGCCAGCAGCCAAAGACAGCTTGTGGACTATGGCTACACCTTC.

The chain carries TRBV2 and TRBJ1-5; 11 positions agree with TRBD1. There are 15 residues in the CDR3. CDR1 and CDR2 (germline): SNHLY, FYNNEI. J gave up 3 bases and V 5 bases, and 3 bases lay outside the gene matches. The CDR3: CASSWTGGHNQPQHF. In DNA, the CDR3 is TGTGCCAGCAGTTGGACAGGGGGCCACAATCAGCCCCAGCATTTT.

This clonotype appeared many times. V usage is TRBV24-1 and J usage is TRBJ2-5; 7 bases match TRBD2. The CDR3 extends over 14 amino acids. Germline CDR1 KGHDR, CDR2 SFDVKD. J gave up 5 bases and V 5 bases, and 7 bases lay outside the gene matches. In DNA, the CDR3 is TGTGCCACCAGTGTCGGGACTACAACGGAGACCCAGTACTTC. Translated, it gives CATSVGTTTETQYF.

The table lists this clonotype with many counts. This chain uses TRBV5-1 with TRBJ1-2; tentatively, D is TRBD1 (5 bases). CDR1 is SGHRS and CDR2 is YFSETQ in the germline V gene. V was cut by 5 bases and J by 7 bases, with 18 bases left in between. The CDR3 consists of 14 residues. CDR3 in DNA: TGCGCCAGCAGAGCCGGGACGGAGATTAGTGGCTACACCTTC. Translation: CASRAGTEISGYTF.

This clonotype was observed at least ten times. V and J are TRBV30 and TRBJ1-5, with D maybe TRBD1 (6 bases). The CDR3 runs 15 residues. The V end lost 2 bases, the J end lost 7 bases, and 18 bases lay between the germline ends. Germline assignment: CDR1 GTSNPN and CDR2 SVGIG (reference sequence). As DNA, the CDR3 is TGTGCCTGGAGTACTACAGACAGGATTTTCCAGCCCCAGCATTTT. It codes for CAWSTTDRIFQPQHF.

This clonotype has ten or more counts. This sequence joins TRBV28 and TRBJ1-2; D uncertain. The CDR3 is made up of 12 amino acids. In germline, CDR1 is MDHEN, CDR2 SYDVKM. The V and J ends lost 2 bases and 4 bases respectively, with 5 bases between them. CDR3: CASSLHRYGYTF. CDR3 bases: TGTGCCAGCAGTTTACACCGCTATGGCTACACCTTC.

This clonotype was counted a single time. This sequence joins TRBV19 and TRBJ2-7, with 9 bases identical to TRBD1. This CDR3 spans 14 amino acids. From germline, CDR1 is LNHDA and CDR2 SQIVND (reference sequence). Trimming cost V 6 bases and J 3 bases; bases outside gene matches: 6. The CDR3 here is CASRSTGGNYEQYF. In DNA form, the CDR3 reads TGTGCCAGTAGATCGACAGGGGGGAACTACGAGCAGTACTTC.

This clonotype was counted ten times or more. The chain combines TRBV28 with TRBJ1-1; no definite D call. There are 13 residues in the CDR3. CDR1 and CDR2 from the germline V gene are MDHEN and SYDVKM. Trimming stripped 6 bases from V and 5 bases from J, with 13 bases between. CDR3 sequence (DNA): TGTGCCAGCAGCATTGGAAGGTGGACTGAAGCTTTCTTT. It translates to CASSIGRWTEAFF.

This clonotype came up many times. The rearrangement uses TRBV12-5 and TRBJ2-5, with D perhaps matching TRBD2 (6 bases). This CDR3 has 13 residues. Trimming left V 6 bases short and J 5 bases short, with 13 bases between. The germline V gene has CDR1 LGHNT and CDR2 FRNRAP. CDR3 coding DNA: TGTGCTAGTGGCTCGGGAGTCGGGGAGACCCAGTACTTC. Its protein is CASGSGVGETQYF.

This clonotype has at least ten counts. CDR3 in amino acids: CASSPRWGSYQPQHF. CDR3 sequence (DNA): TGTGCCAGCAGTCCGCGTTGGGGCTCGTATCAGCCCCAGCATTTT. The chain recombines TRBV28 with TRBJ1-5, with a weak D call TRBD1 (5 bases). Germline V gene sequence: CDR1 MDHEN, CDR2 SYDVKM. This CDR3 is 15 amino acids long. The ends were cut back, 5 bases at V and 5 bases at J, with 16 bases in the middle.

This clonotype was found a few times. The CDR3 protein is CASSPGTGKTEAFF. The CDR3 DNA follows: TGCGCCAGCAGCCCCGGGACAGGGAAGACTGAAGCTTTCTTT. This sequence joins TRBV5-1 and TRBJ1-1, with 9 nucleotides matching TRBD1. J lost 5 bases, V lost 4 bases, and 6 bases had no gene match. The CDR3 is made up of 14 amino acids. CDR1 is SGHRS, CDR2 YFSETQ, per germline. Supplemented by reference TRBV5-1 and TRBJ1-1, the full variable domain reads KAGVTQTPRYLIKTRGQQVTLSCSPISGHRSVSWYQQTPGQGLQFLFEYFSETQRNKGNFPGRFSGRQFSNSRSEMNVSTLELGDSALYLCASSPGTGKTEAFFGQGTRLTVV.

At least ten counts were recorded for this clonotype. CDR3: CASSDGPRQPQHF. The CDR3 nucleotides are TGTGCCAGCTCTGATGGACCTAGGCAGCCCCAGCATTTT. This chain joins TRBV19 and TRBJ1-5, with D unresolved. Germline CDR1 and CDR2: LNHDA and SQIVND (reference sequence). CDR3 size: 13 residues. V was clipped by 9 bases and J by 7 bases, with 16 bases between them.

This clonotype was detected ten times or more. The chain couples TRBV29-1 to TRBJ1-1; 8 bases match TRBD1. The CDR3 consists of 11 residues. V lost 3 bases and J lost 10; bases outside the gene matches: 4. From germline, CDR1 is SQVTM and CDR2 ANQGSEA. Written as DNA, the CDR3 is TGCAGCGTTGACAGGGGGCGGGGAGCTTTCTTT. Protein: CSVDRGRGAFF.

This clonotype appeared many times. The chain is built from TRBV25-1 and TRBJ1-1; D unclear. Trimming pared 2 bases from V and 0 bases from J, leaving 10 bases between. The length of the CDR3 is 15 residues. The V gene's germline CDR1 is MGHDK and CDR2 SYGVNS. CDR3 loop: CASSEETSMNTEAFF. As DNA, the CDR3 is TGTGCCAGCAGTGAAGAAACGTCTATGAACACTGAAGCTTTCTTT.